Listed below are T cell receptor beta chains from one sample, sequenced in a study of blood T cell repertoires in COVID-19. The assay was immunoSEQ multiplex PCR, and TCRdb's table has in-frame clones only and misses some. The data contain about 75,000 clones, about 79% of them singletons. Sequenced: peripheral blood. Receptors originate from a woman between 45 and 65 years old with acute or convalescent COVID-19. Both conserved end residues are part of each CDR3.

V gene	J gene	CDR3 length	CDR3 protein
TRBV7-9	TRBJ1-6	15	CASSLGGGTGSPLHF
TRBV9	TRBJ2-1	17	CASSVAPAGSSYNEQFF
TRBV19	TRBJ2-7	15	CASSAAGTKNYEQYF
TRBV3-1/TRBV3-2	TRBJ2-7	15	CASSATGLDRPEQYF
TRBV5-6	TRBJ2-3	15	CASSPRTASTDTQYF
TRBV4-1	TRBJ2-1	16	CASSPVDLIVYNEQFF
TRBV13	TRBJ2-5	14	CASSRSGAEETQYF
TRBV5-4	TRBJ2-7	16	CASSSGRAGALYEQYF
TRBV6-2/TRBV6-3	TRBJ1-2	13	CASSYLPDYGYTF
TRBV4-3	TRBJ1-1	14	CASSPRTGDTEAFF
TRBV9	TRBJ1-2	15	CASSVAGQGTNGYTF
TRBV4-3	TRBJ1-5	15	CASSQVWGSGQPQHF
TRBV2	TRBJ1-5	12	CASRATNQPQHF
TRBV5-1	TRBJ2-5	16	CASWVGLAGAGETQYF
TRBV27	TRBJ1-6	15	CASSFSGGGHSPLHF
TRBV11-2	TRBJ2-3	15	CASSLQQGRTDTQYF
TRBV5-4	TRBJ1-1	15	CASRRTGERGTEAFF
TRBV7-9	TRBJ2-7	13	CASSSPSSYEQYF
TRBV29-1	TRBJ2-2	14	CSGGSTGNAGELFF
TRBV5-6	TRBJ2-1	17	CASSGGFAGGNYNEQFF
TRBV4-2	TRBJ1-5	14	CASSQDAGDQPQHF
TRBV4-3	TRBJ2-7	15	CASSQDQSMVDEQYF
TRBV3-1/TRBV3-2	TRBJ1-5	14	CASSQDIAGQPQHF
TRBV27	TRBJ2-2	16	CASSWTGGALTGELFF
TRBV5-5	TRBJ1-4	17	CASRPVGGPATNEKLFF
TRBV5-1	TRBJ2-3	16	CASSWLPVDNTDTQYF
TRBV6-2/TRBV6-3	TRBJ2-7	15	CASTPRQGSFYEQYF
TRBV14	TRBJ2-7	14	CASSQNLAVYEQYF